This T cell receptor beta chain came from a study of blood T cell repertoires in COVID-19 (dated by TCRdb to 2020 to 2021). Regarding the complete study: Samples from collaborators originated in the United States, Italy and Spain and spanned both the acute and convalescent phases of COVID-19. Where available, HLA class I and class II types were taken from metadata supplied by the sample provider and were not determined by assay-based typing. A de-identified subject ID, COVID-19 status, age in years and sex were almost always included in the sample metadata. The material from the prospective study consisted of cDNA or gDNA derived from T cells, B-cell-depleted T cells, or PBMCs. Samples came from the ongoing ImmuneRACE study (first 160 participants) plus 1,254 subjects from 6 global collaborators. The repertoires were released in a freely available public database intended as a resource for research on the immune response to SARS-CoV-2. Deeply sampled blood TCRbeta repertoires from subjects exposed to, actively infected with, or recovered from COVID-19 were included in the dataset.

TCRbeta CDR3 regions were amplified from genomic DNA using the immunoSEQ Assay, a bias-controlled multiplex PCR. In the authors' own workflow: Within the assay, amplification of reference gene primers was used to estimate how many nucleated cells each sample contained. Sequence reads were collapsed and filtered to measure the absolute abundance of every unique TCRbeta CDR3 rearrangement. Productive Simpson clonality was computed per sample as the square root of Simpson's diversity index over productive rearrangements. TCRdb took over this immuneACCESS table, retaining in-frame rearrangements with V and J assigned. Such tables are incomplete; in checked studies, under half of the missing clones stem from an unresolved V gene, and the remainder is unexplained. V and J calls and clone size are as listed in that table; D and trimming were resolved from the DNA. For this sample the table gives approximately 200,000 clones, of which about 80% were detected only once. The top ten hold 1.5% to 2% of the sample.

The research as a whole found: The amount of clinical and demographic metadata varied by source and participant and was provided uncurated.

Of note for this clone: What antigen it recognizes has not been identified. It has no much larger one-base neighbor in the sample; base qualities were not kept.

The cysteine opens and the phenylalanine closes a CDR3 of 11 amino acids. CDR3 DNA is the only sequence kept; it has 33 bases, read in frame from the first base. Taken from the germline V gene (reference sequence), the CDR1 and CDR2 loops are LGHDT and YNNKEL. The V and J ends are trimmed by 6 bases and 8 bases, leaving 10 bases between them. In the prospective study, participants were roughly 18 to 89 years old, resided in approximately 22 geographic areas of the United States, and were enrolled through a virtual design. In the prospective study, cohorts were assigned on the basis of participant-reported clinical history obtained from a screening survey and a study questionnaire. Recovered participants in ImmuneRACE Cohort 3 were defined as having two consecutive negative NP/OP PCR tests, clearance from a healthcare professional, or resolution of symptoms. In the prospective study, mobile phlebotomists collected whole blood, serum and a nasopharyngeal or oropharyngeal swab from each participant. Over a 2-month period, participants in the prospective study had the option of providing additional blood draws and questionnaires. Blood samples from the prospective study were shipped frozen or at room temperature prior to DNA extraction.

The material sequenced was PBMCs or T cells enriched from blood (not recorded which). Recombination joined TRBV3-1 (or the pseudogene TRBV3-2) with TRBJ1-1; the D gene is unclear. This clonotype was sampled from a man aged 60 to 75 who had recovered from COVID-19. The CDR3 here reads CASRGLLEAFF. In nucleotide form, the sequence is TGTGCCAGCAGGGGCCTTTTGGAAGCTTTCTTT.